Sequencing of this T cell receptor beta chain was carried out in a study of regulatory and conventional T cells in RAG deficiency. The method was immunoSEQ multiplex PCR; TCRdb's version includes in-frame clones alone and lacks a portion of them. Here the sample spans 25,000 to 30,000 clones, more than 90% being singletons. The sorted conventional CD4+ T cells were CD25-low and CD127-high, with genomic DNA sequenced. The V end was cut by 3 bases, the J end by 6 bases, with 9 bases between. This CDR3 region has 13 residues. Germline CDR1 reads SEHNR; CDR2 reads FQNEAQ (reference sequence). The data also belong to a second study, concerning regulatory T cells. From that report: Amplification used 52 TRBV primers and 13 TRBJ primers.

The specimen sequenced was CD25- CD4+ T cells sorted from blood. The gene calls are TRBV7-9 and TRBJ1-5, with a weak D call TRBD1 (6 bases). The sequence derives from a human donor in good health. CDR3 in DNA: TGTGCCAGCAGCTTGGGGGACACTCAGCCCCAGCATTTT. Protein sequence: CASSLGDTQPQHF.